This paragraph reports one T cell receptor (beta chain). The sample belongs to a study of somatic mutations in cytotoxic T cells in rheumatoid arthritis. The table came from immunoSEQ multiplex PCR; TCRdb's copy has only in-frame clones and leaves some out. The profile shows about 19,000 clones, 85% of them singletons. CDR1 and CDR2 from the germline V gene are GTSNPN and SVGIG (reference sequence). Trimming took 5 bases from V and 2 from J; bases not matched to a gene: 5. The CDR3 runs 16 residues. The V and J genes are TRBV30 and TRBJ2-1, with 14 bases lining up with TRBD2. The receptor was derived from a woman between 40 and 50 years old with rheumatoid arthritis. What was sequenced was CD8+ T cells sorted from blood. The CDR3 coding sequence is TGTGCCTGGTCGGGACTAGCGGGAGAAGCCTACAATGAGCAGTTCTTC. Translating it yields CAWSGLAGEAYNEQFF.